A single sample gave rise to the 28 T cell receptor beta chains below, sequenced in a study of shared clonotypes between healthy human individuals. The protocol was immunoSEQ multiplex PCR, while the TCRdb copy is restricted to in-frame clones and leaves out a portion. The sample has 740,000 or so clones, about 80% seen once. The sequencing sample was made of memory CD4+ T cells sorted from blood. Sample subset: CD45RA-negative fraction. The receptors derive from a woman aged 25 to 39 in good health.

This clone was picked up one time. The rearrangement links TRBV21-1 to TRBJ1-5; no DNA check was done on the table's D call, TRBD1. TRBV21-1 is annotated as a pseudogene. The CDR3 extends over 22 amino acids. The CDR3 region has the DNA TGTGCCAGCAGCAAAGATATGTTAGGAAGGGGAAAACGGAAAGATAGCAATCAGCCCCAGCATTTT. Its translation: CASSKDMLGRGKRKDSNQPQHF.

This chain joins TRBV27 and TRBJ1-2; 8 bases are a match to TRBD1. The ends lost 3 bases at V and 5 bases at J; junction bases unmatched: 5. This CDR3 is built from 14 residues. Germline values: CDR1 MNHEY, CDR2 SMNVEV (reference sequence). The CDR3 loop is CASSFRGRGYGYTF. The CDR3 region has the DNA TGTGCCAGCAGTTTCAGGGGGCGAGGATATGGCTACACCTTC.

The chain joins TRBV7-3 to TRBJ2-5; the D is unclear. The germline V gene has CDR1 SGHTA and CDR2 FQGTGA. V lost 5 bases and J lost 1, with 8 bases in between. The CDR3 loop spans 13 amino acids. The CDR3 DNA reads TGTGCCAGCAGCCGCTCGACCCAAGAGACCCAGTACTTC. It translates to CASSRSTQETQYF. The entire variable domain, with the rest obtained from reference TRBV7-3 and TRBJ2-5, is as follows: GAGVSQTPSNKVTEKGKYVELRCDPISGHTALYWYRQSLGQGPEFLIYFQGTGAADDSGLPNDRFFAVRPEGSVSTLKIQRTERGDSAVYLCASSRSTQETQYFGPGTRLLVL.

The chain combines TRBV6-5 with TRBJ2-2, with TRBD1 as a possible D gene (5 bases). V was cut by 5 bases and J by 6 bases, with 13 bases left in between. The CDR3 runs to 14 residues. Per the germline V gene, CDR1 is MNHEY and CDR2 is SVGAGI. The CDR3 is CASSPGQRPGELFF. CDR3 nucleotides: TGTGCCAGCAGTCCCGGACAAAGACCCGGGGAGCTGTTTTTT.

The chain recombines TRBV6-1 with TRBJ2-6, with TRBD1 matching over 10 bases. This CDR3 spans 15 amino acids. V lost 8 bases to trimming and J lost 2 bases; unmatched junction nucleotides: 3. Germline CDR1 MNHNS, CDR2 SASEGT. The CDR3 DNA sequence: TGTGCCAGCTTCGGACAGGGGGCTGGGGCCAACGTCCTGACTTTC. This codes for CASFGQGAGANVLTF.

V gene TRBV6-1 combines with J gene TRBJ1-2; D is perhaps TRBD1 (5 bases). CDR3 length: 13 amino acids. With 0 bases removed from V and 10 bases from J, the gap between germline ends came to 12 bases. The germline V gene has CDR1 MNHNS and CDR2 SASEGT. In DNA, the CDR3 is TGTGCCAGCAGTGAAGCTTTACAGGACGCCTACACCTTC. Translating gives CASSEALQDAYTF.

Only one count was recorded for this clone. The chain has TRBV5-6 and TRBJ2-4; D may be TRBD2 (6 bases). The CDR3 extends over 17 amino acids. The germline V gene encodes CDR1 SGHDT and CDR2 YYEEEE. V dropped 0 bases and J dropped 6 bases, with 19 bases sitting between them. In DNA, the CDR3 is TGTGCCAGCAGCTTGGGTTGGTTCGGGAGTAGTAGAAACATTCAGTACTTC. It codes for CASSLGWFGSSRNIQYF.

The rearrangement uses TRBV15 and TRBJ2-1; 9 positions agree with TRBD1. The CDR3 has 17 amino acids. Trimming removed 0 bases from V and 7 bases from J; junction bases left unmatched: 10. Germline V CDR1 and CDR2: LNHNV, YYDKDF (reference sequence). The CDR3 is CATSRDLGTGLRNEQFF. The CDR3 nucleotides read TGTGCCACCAGCAGAGATTTAGGGACAGGGTTACGAAATGAGCAGTTCTTC. Using reference TRBV15 and TRBJ2-1 for the parts outside the CDR3, the full variable domain is DAMVIQNPRYQVTQFGKPVTLSCSQTLNHNVMYWYQQKSSQAPKLLFHYYDKDFNNEADTPDNFQSRRPNTSFCFLDIRSPGLGDTAMYLCATSRDLGTGLRNEQFFGPGTRLTVL.

The rearrangement links TRBV11-2 to TRBJ2-2, with D possibly being TRBD1 (5 bases). The CDR3 spans 14 residues. Looked up from germline, CDR1 is SGHAT and CDR2 is FQNNGV. Trimming took off 5 bases at V and 1 base at J, with 8 bases between the two ends. CDR3 in amino acids: CASSPQENTGELFF. The CDR3, as DNA: TGTGCCAGCAGCCCACAGGAGAACACCGGGGAGCTGTTTTTT.

The chain couples TRBV27 to TRBJ2-7, with D possibly matching TRBD1 (6 bases). The CDR3 runs to 13 residues. The germline V gene has CDR1 MNHEY and CDR2 SMNVEV (reference sequence). The ends were cut back, 1 base at V and 9 bases at J, with 13 bases in the middle. CDR3 bases: TGTGCCAGCAGTTTATTTGGGGGCTTTGGGCAGTACTTC. Its protein is CASSLFGGFGQYF.

The V call is TRBV5-1, the J call TRBJ2-7; 7 bases line up with TRBD2. The V segment lost 4 bases and the J segment 5 bases; nucleotides outside the gene matches: 9. This CDR3 comprises 14 residues. Germline V lookup: CDR1 SGHRS, CDR2 YFSETQ. CDR3 region: CASSPGGNVDEQYF. The DNA of the CDR3 is TGCGCCAGCAGCCCGGGAGGTAACGTCGACGAGCAGTACTTC.

This clone was detected only a few times. This sequence joins TRBV29-1 and TRBJ2-2; D is possibly TRBD1 (5 bases). V lost 6 bases, J lost 4 bases, and 15 bases lay in between. Germline CDR1 is SQVTM and CDR2 is ANQGSEA. The CDR3 is made up of 14 amino acids. The CDR3 spells CSVPGHVLTGELFF. The CDR3 nucleotides read TGCAGCGTCCCCGGACACGTCCTCACCGGGGAGCTGTTTTTT.

The chain has TRBV11-2 and TRBJ2-7, with a tentative D call TRBD2 (5 bases). Trimming removed 1 base at V and 2 bases at J, with 12 bases between. CDR1 is SGHAT and CDR2 is FQNNGV in the germline V gene. The CDR3 extends over 15 amino acids. Written as DNA, the CDR3 is TGTGCCAGCAGCTTAGGGCCCAGCGGCACCTACGAGCAGTACTTC. Protein: CASSLGPSGTYEQYF.

This chain uses TRBV28 with TRBJ2-5; 9 nucleotides line up with TRBD1. The CDR3 extends over 15 amino acids. Germline V gene data show CDR1 as MDHEN and CDR2 as SYDVKM. The trim removed 6 bases at V and 5 bases at J, leaving 10 bases unmatched. Here the CDR3 DNA reads TGTGCCAGCAGCCCCGGGACAGGGTCTTGGGAGACCCAGTACTTC. It encodes CASSPGTGSWETQYF.

This sequence joins TRBV5-1 and TRBJ1-2; possibly TRBD1 for D (5 bases). Germline lookup yields CDR1 SGHRS and CDR2 YFSETQ. This CDR3 region has 15 residues. V gave up 5 bases and J gave up 5 bases, with 19 bases separating them. CDR3 DNA sequence: TGCGCCAGCAGTCCGGTTTTAGACAGACCGTATGGCTACACCTTC. Translated, it gives CASSPVLDRPYGYTF.

The chain has TRBV12-2 and TRBJ2-1; TRBD2 is taken as the D call from the table, unchecked against the DNA. TRBV12-2 is termed a pseudogene. The CDR3 spans 14 residues. The CDR3 loop reads CASRLGTSGSEQFF. In DNA, the CDR3 is TGTGCAAGTCGCTTAGGGACTAGCGGGAGTGAGCAGTTCTTC.

This rearrangement joins TRBV7-8 to TRBJ1-5; no reliable D call. Germline CDR1 SGHVS, CDR2 FQNEAQ. V dropped 2 bases and J dropped 5 bases, with 7 bases sitting between them. CDR3 size: 13 residues. CDR3 residues: CASSLRRDQPQHF. CDR3 in DNA: TGTGCCAGCAGCTTACGTCGGGATCAGCCCCAGCATTTT.

This clone was recorded at least ten times. The chain joins TRBV30 to TRBJ2-3; D ambiguous. Germline CDR1 GTSNPN, CDR2 SVGIG (reference sequence). There are 16 residues in the CDR3. V shed 3 bases and J shed 0 bases, with 16 bases lying between them. The CDR3 region is CAWRTQSAASTDTQYF. Written as DNA, the CDR3 is TGTGCCTGGAGGACGCAGAGTGCCGCTAGCACAGATACGCAGTATTTT.

J is TRBJ2-6 and V is TRBV5-8; D might be TRBD1 (6 bases). The CDR3 contains 15 residues. Germline CDR1 reads SGHTS; CDR2 reads YDEGEE. Trimming stripped 4 bases from V and 1 base from J, with 9 bases between. CDR3 sequence (DNA): TGTGCCAGCAGCGAAGGACAGTCTGGGGCCAACGTCCTGACTTTC. It translates to CASSEGQSGANVLTF. The variable domain in full, with the rest retrieved from reference TRBV5-8 and TRBJ2-6, is EAGVTQSPTHLIKTRGQQATLRCSPISGHTSVYWYQQALGLGLQFLLWYDEGEERNRGNFPPRFSGRQFPNYSSELNVNALELEDSALYLCASSEGQSGANVLTFGAGSRLTVL.

This chain links TRBV6-6 with TRBJ1-2; no firm D call. Trimming took off 2 bases at V and 0 bases at J, with 10 bases between the two ends. Germline V gene sequence: CDR1 MNHNY, CDR2 SVGAGI (reference sequence). This CDR3 is built from 15 residues. Here the CDR3 DNA reads TGTGCCAGCAGTTACGATCTGAAGTCTAACTATGGCTACACCTTC. Protein product: CASSYDLKSNYGYTF.

The chain uses TRBV2 and TRBJ2-3, with 10 nucleotides matching TRBD2. The CDR3 is 15 residues long. Germline lookup yields CDR1 SNHLY and CDR2 FYNNEI. The V and J ends lost 2 bases and 2 bases, in that order; junction bases with no gene match: 1. The CDR3 bases are TGTGCCAGCAGTGAACTAGCGGGAGCCACAGATACGCAGTATTTT. Translated: CASSELAGATDTQYF.

The J gene is TRBJ2-3, the V gene TRBV5-8; weak D call: TRBD2 (6 bases). Germline V gene lookup returns CDR1 SGHTS and CDR2 YDEGEE. V lost 6 bases to trimming and J lost 0 bases, with 11 bases between them. The CDR3 length is 14 residues. In DNA form, the CDR3 reads TGTGCCAGCACCCGGGGGTCTAGCACAGATACGCAGTATTTT. Its protein is CASTRGSSTDTQYF. The variable domain in full, with the rest retrieved from reference TRBV5-8 and TRBJ2-3, is EAGVTQSPTHLIKTRGQQATLRCSPISGHTSVYWYQQALGLGLQFLLWYDEGEERNRGNFPPRFSGRQFPNYSSELNVNALELEDSALYLCASTRGSSTDTQYFGPGTRLTVL.

The V call is TRBV6-1, the J call TRBJ2-7; D remains ambiguous. V dropped 2 bases and J dropped 3 bases, with 5 bases sitting between them. CDR3 length: 12 amino acids. Germline loops: CDR1 MNHNS, CDR2 SASEGT. CDR3 loop: CASSELDYEQYF. The CDR3, as DNA: TGTGCCAGCAGTGAATTAGACTACGAGCAGTACTTC.

The V and J genes are TRBV28 and TRBJ2-5; 7 bases match TRBD2. The CDR3 is made up of 14 amino acids. CDR1 is MDHEN, CDR2 SYDVKM, per germline. V lost 5 bases, J lost 5 bases, and 8 bases stayed unmatched. The chain's CDR3 is CASSRAGGGETQYF. The CDR3, as DNA: TGTGCCAGCAGTAGGGCTGGGGGAGGGGAGACCCAGTACTTC.

The chain is built from TRBV12-5 and TRBJ2-3, with 15 bases fitting TRBD2. The V gene end was trimmed by 7 bases and the J gene end by 5 bases; junction bases not matched to a gene: 4. This CDR3 has 15 residues. Germline V gives CDR1 LGHNT, CDR2 FRNRAP. This CDR3 reads CASAVGLAGGDTQYF. CDR3 bases: TGTGCTAGTGCCGTGGGACTAGCGGGAGGAGATACGCAGTATTTT.

The chain uses TRBV7-9 and TRBJ2-3; D unresolved. Germline V gene data show CDR1 as SEHNR and CDR2 as FQNEAQ (reference sequence). The CDR3 runs to 14 residues. Trimming cost V 0 bases and J 4 bases, with 8 bases left between them. CDR3 protein: CASSLALGPDTQYF. The CDR3 DNA sequence: TGTGCCAGCAGCTTAGCTCTAGGGCCAGATACGCAGTATTTT.

The chain joins TRBV7-3 to TRBJ2-3; D remains ambiguous. V lost 6 bases and J 6 bases, leaving 13 bases between the germline ends. This CDR3 is 13 amino acids long. Germline assignment: CDR1 SGHTA and CDR2 FQGTGA. CDR3: CASSSTDGDTQYF. The CDR3 region has the DNA TGTGCCAGCAGTTCCACCGATGGGGATACGCAGTATTTT. The full variable domain, rest sourced from reference TRBV7-3 and TRBJ2-3, is GAGVSQTPSNKVTEKGKYVELRCDPISGHTALYWYRQSLGQGPEFLIYFQGTGAADDSGLPNDRFFAVRPEGSVSTLKIQRTERGDSAVYLCASSSTDGDTQYFGPGTRLTVL.

This sequence joins TRBV28 and TRBJ2-3, with no clear D. The CDR3 covers 15 residues. The germline V gene has CDR1 MDHEN and CDR2 SYDVKM. V was cut by 5 bases and J by 6 bases, with 18 bases left in between. CDR3 sequence: CASSAPLGAYDTQYF. The CDR3 DNA reads as TGTGCCAGCAGTGCTCCCCTCGGTGCGTACGATACGCAGTATTTT. Full variable domain (missing parts from reference TRBV28 and TRBJ2-3): DVKVTQSSRYLVKRTGEKVFLECVQDMDHENMFWYRQDPGLGLRLIYFSYDVKMKEKGDIPEGYSVSREKKERFSLILESASTNQTSMYLCASSAPLGAYDTQYFGPGTRLTVL.